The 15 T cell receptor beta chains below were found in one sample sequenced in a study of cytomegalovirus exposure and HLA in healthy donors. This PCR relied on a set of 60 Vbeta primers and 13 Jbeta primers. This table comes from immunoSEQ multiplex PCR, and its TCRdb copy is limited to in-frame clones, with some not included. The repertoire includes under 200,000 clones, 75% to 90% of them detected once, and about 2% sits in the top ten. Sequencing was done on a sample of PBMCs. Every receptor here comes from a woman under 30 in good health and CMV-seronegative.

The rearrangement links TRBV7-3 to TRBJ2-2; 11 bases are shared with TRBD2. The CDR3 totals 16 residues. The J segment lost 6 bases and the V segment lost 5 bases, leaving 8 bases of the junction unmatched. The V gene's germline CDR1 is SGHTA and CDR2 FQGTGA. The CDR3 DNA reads TGTGCCAGCAGCCCCGTACTAGCGGGAGTGTCCGGGGAGCTGTTTTTT. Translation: CASSPVLAGVSGELFF. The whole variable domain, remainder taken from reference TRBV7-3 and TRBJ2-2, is GAGVSQTPSNKVTEKGKYVELRCDPISGHTALYWYRQSLGQGPEFLIYFQGTGAADDSGLPNDRFFAVRPEGSVSTLKIQRTERGDSAVYLCASSPVLAGVSGELFFGEGSRLTVL.

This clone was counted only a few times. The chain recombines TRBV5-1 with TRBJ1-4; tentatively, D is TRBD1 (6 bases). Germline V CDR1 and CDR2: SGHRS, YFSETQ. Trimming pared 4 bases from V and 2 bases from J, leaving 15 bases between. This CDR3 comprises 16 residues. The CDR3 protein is CASSGGGGITNEKLFF. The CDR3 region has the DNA TGCGCCAGCAGCGGTGGCGGGGGCATCACTAATGAAAAACTGTTTTTT.

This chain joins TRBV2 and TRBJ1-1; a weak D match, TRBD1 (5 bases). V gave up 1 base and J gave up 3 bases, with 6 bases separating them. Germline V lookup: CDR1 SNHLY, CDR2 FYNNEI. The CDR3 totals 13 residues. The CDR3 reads CASSEVRDTEAFF. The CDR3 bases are TGTGCCAGCAGTGAAGTCAGGGACACTGAAGCTTTCTTT.

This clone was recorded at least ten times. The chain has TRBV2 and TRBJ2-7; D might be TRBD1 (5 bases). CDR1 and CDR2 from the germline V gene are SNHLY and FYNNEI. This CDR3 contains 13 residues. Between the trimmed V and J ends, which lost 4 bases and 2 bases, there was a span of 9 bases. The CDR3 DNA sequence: TGTGCCAGCAGTGGACAGACTCCCTACGAGCAGTACTTC. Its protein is CASSGQTPYEQYF. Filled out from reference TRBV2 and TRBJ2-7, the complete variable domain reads EPEVTQTPSHQVTQMGQEVILRCVPISNHLYFYWYRQILGQKVEFLVSFYNNEISEKSEIFDDQFSVERPDGSNFTLKIRSTKLEDSAMYFCASSGQTPYEQYFGPGTRLTVT.

CDR3 DNA: TGTGCCAGCAGCTCCGACCTCGAGTCGGGGGAAAAACTGTTTTTT. It specifies CASSSDLESGEKLFF. The chain recombines TRBV7-9 with TRBJ1-4, with D unresolved. Looked up from germline, CDR1 is SEHNR and CDR2 is FQNEAQ (reference sequence). V lost 4 bases, J lost 8 bases, and 17 bases lay in between. CDR3 length equals 15 residues.

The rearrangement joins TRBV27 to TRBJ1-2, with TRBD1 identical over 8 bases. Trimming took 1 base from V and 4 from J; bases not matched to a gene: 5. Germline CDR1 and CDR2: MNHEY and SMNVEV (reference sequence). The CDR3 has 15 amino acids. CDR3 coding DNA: TGTGCCAGCAGTTTATTGAGCAGGGGGCTCTATGGCTACACCTTC. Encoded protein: CASSLLSRGLYGYTF.

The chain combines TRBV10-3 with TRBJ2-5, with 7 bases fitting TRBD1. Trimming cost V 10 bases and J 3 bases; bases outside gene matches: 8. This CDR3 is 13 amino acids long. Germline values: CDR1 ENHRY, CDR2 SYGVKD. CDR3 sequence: CATPKGTEETQYF. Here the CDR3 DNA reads TGTGCCACTCCGAAGGGGACAGAAGAGACCCAGTACTTC.

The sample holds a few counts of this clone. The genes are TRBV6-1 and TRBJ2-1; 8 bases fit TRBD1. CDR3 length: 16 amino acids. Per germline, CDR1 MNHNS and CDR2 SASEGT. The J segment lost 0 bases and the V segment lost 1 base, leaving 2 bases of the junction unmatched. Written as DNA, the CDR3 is TGTGCCAGCAGTGAAGTCGGGACAGGCTCCTACAATGAGCAGTTCTTC. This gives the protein CASSEVGTGSYNEQFF.

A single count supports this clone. CDR3 sequence: CSVEDLQGARETQYF. CDR3 bases: TGCAGCGTTGAAGATTTACAGGGGGCCCGAGAGACCCAGTACTTC. V gene TRBV29-1 combines with J gene TRBJ2-5, with 9 bases identical to TRBD1. Germline V CDR1 and CDR2: SQVTM, ANQGSEA. The V and J ends lost 0 bases and 4 bases, in that order; junction bases with no gene match: 6. The CDR3 contains 15 residues.

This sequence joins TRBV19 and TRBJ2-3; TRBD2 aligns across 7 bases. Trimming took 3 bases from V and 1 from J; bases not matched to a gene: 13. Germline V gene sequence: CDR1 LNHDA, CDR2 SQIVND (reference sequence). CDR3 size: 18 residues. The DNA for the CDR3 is TGTGCCAGTAGTATTGGTTTCGGTCTAGCGGAACGCACAGATACGCAGTATTTT. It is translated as CASSIGFGLAERTDTQYF.

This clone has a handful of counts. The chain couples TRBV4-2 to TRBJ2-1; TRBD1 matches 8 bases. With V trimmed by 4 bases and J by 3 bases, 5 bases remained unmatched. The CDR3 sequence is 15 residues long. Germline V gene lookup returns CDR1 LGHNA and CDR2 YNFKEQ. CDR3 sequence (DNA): TGTGCCAGCAGCCCAGGACAGGGTGACTACAATGAGCAGTTCTTC. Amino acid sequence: CASSPGQGDYNEQFF.

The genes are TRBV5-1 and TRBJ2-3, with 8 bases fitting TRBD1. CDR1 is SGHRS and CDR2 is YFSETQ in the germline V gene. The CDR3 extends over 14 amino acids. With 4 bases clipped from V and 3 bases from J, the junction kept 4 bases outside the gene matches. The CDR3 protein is CASSAGQGTDTQYF. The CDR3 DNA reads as TGCGCCAGCAGCGCCGGACAGGGTACAGATACGCAGTATTTT.

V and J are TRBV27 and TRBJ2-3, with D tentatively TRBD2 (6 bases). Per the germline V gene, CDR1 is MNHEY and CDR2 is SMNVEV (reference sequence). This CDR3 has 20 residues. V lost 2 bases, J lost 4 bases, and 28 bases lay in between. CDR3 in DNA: TGTGCCAGCAGTTTAAAGCGACTATCTTTAGGCACTAGCCATCCAGATACGCAGTATTTT. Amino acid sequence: CASSLKRLSLGTSHPDTQYF.

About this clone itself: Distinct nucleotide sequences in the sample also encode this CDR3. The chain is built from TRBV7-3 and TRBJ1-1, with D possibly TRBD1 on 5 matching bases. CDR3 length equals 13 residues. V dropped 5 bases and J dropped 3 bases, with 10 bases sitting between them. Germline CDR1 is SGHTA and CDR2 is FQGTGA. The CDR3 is CASSLQGDTEAFF. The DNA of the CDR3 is TGTGCCAGCAGCCTTCAGGGCGACACTGAAGCTTTCTTT. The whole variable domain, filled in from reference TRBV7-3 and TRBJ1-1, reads GAGVSQTPSNKVTEKGKYVELRCDPISGHTALYWYRQSLGQGPEFLIYFQGTGAADDSGLPNDRFFAVRPEGSVSTLKIQRTERGDSAVYLCASSLQGDTEAFFGQGTRLTVV.

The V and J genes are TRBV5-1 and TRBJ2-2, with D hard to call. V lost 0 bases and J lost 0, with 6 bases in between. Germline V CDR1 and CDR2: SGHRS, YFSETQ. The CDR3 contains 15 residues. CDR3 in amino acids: CASSLGAPNTGELFF. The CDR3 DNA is TGCGCCAGCAGCTTGGGGGCCCCGAACACCGGGGAGCTGTTTTTT.